A selection of T cell receptor beta chains follows, all from one sample in a study of blood T cell repertoires in COVID-19. Measured with immunoSEQ multiplex PCR; TCRdb has only the in-frame clones, and not every one. The table lists about 240,000 clones, approximately 86% of them singletons. Specimen: peripheral blood. The receptors were gathered from a woman in her twenties or thirties with acute or convalescent COVID-19. The CDR3 runs from the conserved cysteine through the conserved F or W.

CDR3aa: CASRYGSYSNEQFF
j_gene: TRBJ2-1
v_gene: TRBV11-2

CDR3aa: CATSGRGYNEQFF
j_gene: TRBJ2-1
v_gene: TRBV24-1

CDR3aa: CASSLGLAGSAYEQYF
j_gene: TRBJ2-7
v_gene: TRBV5-6

CDR3aa: CASSYSKGDQYF
j_gene: TRBJ2-7
v_gene: TRBV6-6

CDR3aa: CAWTPGGLAVLYEQYF
j_gene: TRBJ2-7
v_gene: TRBV30

CDR3aa: CSVEGQLNTEAFF
j_gene: TRBJ1-1
v_gene: TRBV29-1

CDR3aa: CASSLGATGAGELFF
j_gene: TRBJ2-2
v_gene: TRBV5-1

CDR3aa: CAISGVSETQYF
j_gene: TRBJ2-5
v_gene: TRBV10-3

CDR3aa: CASSGGQGYYEQYF
j_gene: TRBJ2-7
v_gene: TRBV2

CDR3aa: CAISESTGANTGELFF
j_gene: TRBJ2-2
v_gene: TRBV10-3

CDR3aa: CASSLETTNSPLHF
j_gene: TRBJ1-6
v_gene: TRBV7-2

CDR3aa: CASSLAYLSLNEQFF
j_gene: TRBJ2-1
v_gene: TRBV11-2

CDR3aa: CASSVGTGGNYEQYF
j_gene: TRBJ2-7
v_gene: TRBV9

CDR3aa: CASSKAPGRYTGELFF
j_gene: TRBJ2-2
v_gene: TRBV11-2

CDR3aa: CASSPSNWGEQYF
j_gene: TRBJ2-7
v_gene: TRBV5-1

CDR3aa: CATSDWQFNQPQHF
j_gene: TRBJ1-5
v_gene: TRBV24-1

CDR3aa: CASSYHRREGTYEQYF
j_gene: TRBJ2-7
v_gene: TRBV6-2/TRBV6-3

CDR3aa: CASSGTIGESTGELFF
j_gene: TRBJ2-2
v_gene: TRBV2

CDR3aa: CASSSPDRPSGNTIYF
j_gene: TRBJ1-3
v_gene: TRBV6-6

CDR3aa: CSVESGRGTDTQYF
j_gene: TRBJ2-3
v_gene: TRBV29-1

CDR3aa: CASSKAGGAGRQSSNQPQHF
j_gene: TRBJ1-5
v_gene: TRBV21-1

CDR3aa: CASSQDGLAGGPDTQYF
j_gene: TRBJ2-3
v_gene: TRBV4-3

CDR3aa: CASSLLASGSDYNEQFF
j_gene: TRBJ2-1
v_gene: TRBV7-9

CDR3aa: CASSPLPGLAGVRETQYF
j_gene: TRBJ2-5
v_gene: TRBV18